The sequence of this T cell receptor (beta chain) was determined in a study of identical twins. In TCRdb, the 5' RACE reads were re-called with MiXCR into one record per CDR3 protein. The table records some 760,000 distinct CDR3 sequences, 15% to 20% of them present only once. Comments on this clonotype: As yet, its antigen is unknown.

CDR1 and CDR2 (germline): LNHNV, YYDKDF (reference sequence). The CDR3 is made up of 14 amino acids. V lost 4 bases and J 4 bases, leaving 13 bases between the germline ends. General study points: Fewer insertions characterized abundant cord blood beta clonotypes, whereas memory repertoires showed none. The models gave estimates that fell short of the out-of-frame TCR alpha sharing seen in monozygotic twins.

The data were also submitted as part of a second study, on T cells expressing NK-cell markers.

The receptor's source is a woman in her late teens or twenties in good health. The sequencing input was PBMCs. The gene calls are TRBV15 and TRBJ2-5; D remains ambiguous. In nucleotides, the CDR3 is TGTGCCACCAGCAAGTGGGCAGTCGGAGAGACCCAGTACTTC. It encodes CATSKWAVGETQYF.